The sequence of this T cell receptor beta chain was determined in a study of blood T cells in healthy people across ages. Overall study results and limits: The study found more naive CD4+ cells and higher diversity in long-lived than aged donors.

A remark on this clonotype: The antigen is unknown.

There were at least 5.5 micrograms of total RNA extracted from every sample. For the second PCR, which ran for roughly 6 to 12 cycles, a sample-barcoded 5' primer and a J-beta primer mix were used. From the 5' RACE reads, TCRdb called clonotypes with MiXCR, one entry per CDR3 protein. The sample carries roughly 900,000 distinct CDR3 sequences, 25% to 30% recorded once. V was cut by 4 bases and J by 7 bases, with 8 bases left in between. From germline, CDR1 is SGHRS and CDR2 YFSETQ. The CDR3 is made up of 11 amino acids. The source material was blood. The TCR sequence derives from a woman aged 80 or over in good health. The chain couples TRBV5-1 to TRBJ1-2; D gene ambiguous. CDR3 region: CASSGLLGYTF. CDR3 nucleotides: TGCGCCAGCAGCGGGCTACTTGGCTACACCTTC.